This TCR beta chain emerged from a study of blood T cells in healthy people across ages. There were at least 5.5 micrograms of total RNA extracted from every sample. The CDR3 covers 13 residues. V was shortened by 5 bases and J by 8 bases, with 15 bases between the two germline ends. This clonotype showed up just a few times. A second PCR, run for roughly 7 to 12 cycles, used a sample-barcoded 5' primer plus a J-beta primer mix. Individual samples furnished no less than 3 million CDR3-containing paired-end reads apiece. TCRdb re-derived calls from the 5' RACE reads in MiXCR, one entry per CDR3 protein. The sample lists approximately 800,000 distinct CDR3 sequences, just over 55% occurring once.

The source of this sequence is a man aged 35-49 years in good health. The sequenced material came from blood. The V and J genes are TRBV12-3 or TRBV12-4 and TRBJ1-2; D might be TRBD1 (6 bases). This chain's CDR3 is CASSQARGGGYTF. CDR3 nucleotide sequence: TGTGCCAGCAGTCAGGCTAGGGGGGGAGGCTACACCTTC.